This TCR beta chain is drawn from a study of sequential checkpoint blockade in melanoma (dated by TCRdb to about 2019). A note on the overall study: Patients were assigned by 1:1 randomization to either first-line nivolumab followed by ipilimumab (arm A) or ipilimumab followed by nivolumab (arm B). Both trial sequences were followed by maintenance nivolumab. Overall results and qualifications from the work: Validation of the response-prediction model combining TCR metrics and mutation burden is needed in larger, independent patient cohorts.

The CDR3 numbers 13 residues from cysteine through phenylalanine. Of the read, only the CDR3 DNA is kept; its 39 bases are in frame from base 1. The trim is 1 base for V and 7 bases for J, with a gap of 8 bases between the germline ends. CDR1 and CDR2 (SGHAT, FQNNGV) derive from the germline V gene. TCRbeta CDR3 regions were immunosequenced from genomic DNA with the immunoSEQ Assay. Genomic DNA was amplified by bias-controlled multiplex PCR before high-throughput sequencing. The authors' pipeline ran thus. To quantify the absolute abundance of each unique TCRbeta CDR3 region, the sequences were collapsed and filtered. Clonality, defined as 1 minus Pielou's evenness, was calculated using only productive rearrangements. A previously published method was used to identify clones whose frequencies were significantly greater in on-treatment samples than in baseline samples. In its TCRdb copy, this immuneACCESS table keeps in-frame sequences only and misses some clones. Where compared with another copy, unresolved V genes explain less than half of these, and the others have no known cause. For V, J and clone size, that table is used; D and trimming come from the DNA. This sample comprises around 12,000 clones, approximately 69% of them detected only once. 20% to 30% of the sample is held by the ten biggest clonotypes.

In regard to this clone: Its binding antigen is unknown. The record has no base qualities; no much larger clone is one base away.

The sample's treatment or condition label, in plain terms: randomized to nivolumab then ipilimumab (arm A) or the reverse (arm B). None of the patients in the trial had previously been given DNA-damaging chemotherapy. A FACS Aria II flow cytometer was used to sort live CD3+CD8+ cells that were negative for CD19 and CD56 from thawed PBMCs. CheckMate 064, a randomized, open-label phase II trial of sequential checkpoint blockade, was the source of the samples, all of which came from patients with melanoma. Leukapheresis was used to collect peripheral blood mononuclear cells, which were then purified with Ficoll-Paque and frozen in human serum with about 10% DMSO. Purity of sorted blood CD3+CD8+ cells was verified at >95% immediately after sorting, followed by DNA extraction.

The V and J segments used are TRBV11-2 and TRBJ2-1, with an unclear D gene assignment. The source of this sequence is a human donor with melanoma. Here the sequenced sample was CD8+ T cells sorted from blood (inferred from file names), taken from a patient given nivolumab and ipilimumab in sequence. The CDR3 protein is CASSLVPGNEQFF. The DNA sequence reads TGTGCCAGCAGCTTAGTACCAGGTAATGAGCAGTTCTTC.